Presented here are 24 T cell receptor beta chains from one specimen sequenced in a study of cytomegalovirus exposure and HLA in healthy donors. In the PCR, 60 Vbeta and 13 Jbeta primers were used. Some clones are missing from TCRdb's copy, which holds only in-frame ones; the method was immunoSEQ multiplex PCR. Of over 50,000 clones listed, almost 70% are singletons. The sequenced material came from PBMCs. The receptors were gathered from a middle-aged man in good health and CMV-seropositive.

The genes are TRBV27 and TRBJ2-1; D gene uncertain. CDR1 is MNHEY and CDR2 is SMNVEV in the germline V gene (reference sequence). The V gene lost 6 bases and the J gene lost 8 bases, with 23 bases spanning the gap. There are 16 residues in the CDR3. This CDR3 is CASRPPGLIVFHEQFF. Here the CDR3 DNA reads TGTGCCAGCAGACCCCCCGGTCTCATAGTTTTCCATGAGCAGTTCTTC.

This chain connects TRBV7-6 to TRBJ2-7; TRBD1 aligns across 9 bases. Germline V gene lookup returns CDR1 SGHVS and CDR2 FNYEAQ. V lost 6 bases, J lost 5 bases, and 5 bases stayed unmatched. This CDR3 comprises 13 residues. The CDR3 sequence: CASSWDRVDEQYF. For the CDR3, the DNA is TGTGCCAGCAGTTGGGACAGGGTAGACGAGCAGTACTTC.

This clone has more than one count but fewer than ten. The chain carries TRBV19 and TRBJ2-3; the match to TRBD2 covers 8 bases. The CDR3 has 16 amino acids. CDR1 and CDR2 (germline): LNHDA, SQIVND (reference sequence). Losses at the gene ends were 3 bases for V and 0 bases for J; bases not matched to a gene: 5. CDR3 region: CASSIPSGSSTDTQYF. The DNA for the CDR3 is TGTGCCAGTAGTATCCCTAGCGGGTCTAGCACAGATACGCAGTATTTT.

There are a few counts of this clone. The chain couples TRBV7-9 to TRBJ2-1, with 13 nucleotides matching TRBD2. CDR3 length equals 15 residues. In germline, CDR1 is SEHNR, CDR2 FQNEAQ (reference sequence). The junction had 6 bases not matched to a gene; V was cut back by 6 bases and J by 7 bases. In nucleotides, the CDR3 is TGTGCCAGCAGGCCTACTAGCGGGGGGGCGAATGAGCAGTTCTTC. Its protein is CASRPTSGGANEQFF.

The rearrangement uses TRBV18 and TRBJ2-3; 8 bases are a match to TRBD2. V gave up 2 bases and J gave up 0 bases; unmatched junction bases: 4. This CDR3 is 16 amino acids long. The germline V gene has CDR1 KGHSH and CDR2 LQKENI. The chain's CDR3 is CASSPAGGSSTDTQYF. CDR3 DNA: TGTGCCAGCTCACCAGCGGGAGGCTCTAGCACAGATACGCAGTATTTT.

The J gene is TRBJ2-3, the V gene TRBV6-1; D is uncertain. Trimming left V 8 bases short and J 4 bases short, with 10 bases between. This CDR3 is 12 amino acids long. In germline, CDR1 is MNHNS, CDR2 SASEGT. The CDR3 spells CASESGPDTQYF. In DNA form, the CDR3 reads TGTGCCAGCGAGAGTGGTCCAGATACGCAGTATTTT.

Comments on this clone: One junction end does not reproduce the germline sequence, and a read error may be involved. The V and J genes are TRBV7-9 and TRBJ2-2, with 7 positions matching TRBD1. CDR1 is SEHNR and CDR2 is FQNEAQ in the germline V gene (reference sequence). This CDR3 is built from 17 residues. The CDR3 region has the DNA TGTTCCAGCAGCTTAGTTTTTGGGACAGAGAACACCGGGGAGCTGTTTTTT. Amino acid sequence: CSSSLVFGTENTGELFF.

CDR3 region: CATGTGDRSGANVLTF. The CDR3 nucleotides are TGTGCCACTGGGACAGGTGATCGCTCTGGGGCCAACGTCCTGACTTTC. This rearrangement joins TRBV15 to TRBJ2-6, with TRBD1 identical over 8 bases. Germline lookup yields CDR1 LNHNV and CDR2 YYDKDF (reference sequence). This CDR3 spans 16 amino acids. Trimming removed 9 bases from V and 0 bases from J; junction bases left unmatched: 7.

The chain couples TRBV5-1 to TRBJ2-7; 9 bases agree with TRBD2. The V gene end was trimmed by 0 bases and the J gene end by 4 bases; junction bases not matched to a gene: 8. This CDR3 is built from 16 residues. The germline V gene has CDR1 SGHRS and CDR2 YFSETQ. The CDR3 loop is CASSLEASGVFYEQYF. The CDR3, as DNA: TGCGCCAGCAGCTTGGAGGCTAGCGGGGTGTTTTACGAGCAGTACTTC.

This clone was observed a few times. The V call is TRBV7-9, the J call TRBJ2-7; TRBD1 might be the D (5 bases). The CDR3 totals 11 residues. Between the trimmed V and J ends, which lost 2 bases and 9 bases, there was a span of 8 bases. CDR1 is SEHNR and CDR2 is FQNEAQ in the germline V gene (reference sequence). The CDR3 sequence: CASSLSGAQYF. CDR3 sequence (DNA): TGTGCCAGCAGCTTATCTGGGGCGCAGTACTTC.

This chain connects TRBV27 to TRBJ2-1, with a possible D match to TRBD1 (5 bases). Trimming took 5 bases from V and 8 from J, leaving 16 bases between them. The CDR3 is made up of 14 amino acids. Germline V lookup: CDR1 MNHEY, CDR2 SMNVEV (reference sequence). The CDR3 here is CASSPTYVGDEQFF. The CDR3 region has the DNA TGTGCCAGCAGTCCAACCTACGTAGGGGATGAGCAGTTCTTC.

The CDR3 spells CASSGGVLRYEQYF. The CDR3 region has the DNA TGTGCCAGCAGCGGGGGGGTCTTACGTTACGAGCAGTACTTC. The chain uses TRBV28 and TRBJ2-7, with 8 positions matching TRBD2. Trimming cost V 6 bases and J 4 bases; bases outside gene matches: 8. The CDR3 extends over 14 amino acids. The V gene's germline CDR1 is MDHEN and CDR2 SYDVKM.

V is TRBV7-2 and J is TRBJ2-2; perhaps TRBD1 as D (5 bases). Per the germline V gene, CDR1 is SGHTA and CDR2 is FQGNSA. The CDR3 contains 16 residues. Trimming removed 7 bases from V and 6 bases from J, with 21 bases in between. DNA for the CDR3: TGTGCCAGCACCGGACCTAAGGGGCGAGCTCCCGGGGAGCTGTTTTTT. It specifies CASTGPKGRAPGELFF.

The rearrangement uses TRBV6-1 and TRBJ2-5, with D possibly TRBD2 on 6 matching bases. Trimming removed 2 bases at V and 0 bases at J, with 10 bases between. From germline, CDR1 is MNHNS and CDR2 SASEGT. CDR3 size: 15 residues. CDR3: CASSESGDYQETQYF. In nucleotides, the CDR3 is TGTGCCAGCAGTGAATCCGGGGACTACCAAGAGACCCAGTACTTC.

The chain carries TRBV4-3 and TRBJ1-4; D gene uncertain. The V end was cut by 3 bases, the J end by 7 bases, with 18 bases between. Looked up from germline, CDR1 is LGHNA and CDR2 is YSLEER. The CDR3 sequence is 16 residues long. CDR3 nucleotides: TGCGCCAGCAGCCATGCATCGACCCAACCGGGTGAAAAACTGTTTTTT. It yields the protein CASSHASTQPGEKLFF.

J is TRBJ1-2 and V is TRBV6-5; a weak D match, TRBD1 (6 bases). In germline, CDR1 is MNHEY, CDR2 SVGAGI. Trimming removed 8 bases at V and 2 bases at J, with 18 bases between. This CDR3 comprises 15 residues. CDR3 in amino acids: CASGTGPIKNYGYTF. CDR3 DNA sequence: TGTGCCAGCGGAACAGGGCCAATAAAAAACTATGGCTACACCTTC.

A note on this clone: It may be a read error: a sequence one base away is much more abundant. The rearrangement uses TRBV6-5 and TRBJ1-1, with 8 bases aligning to TRBD1. There are 14 residues in the CDR3. Germline V gives CDR1 MNHEY, CDR2 SVGAGI. The V segment lost 8 bases and the J segment 1 base; nucleotides outside the gene matches: 6. In nucleotides, the CDR3 is TGTGCCAGCGCTCCTACAGGGGGGAACACTGAAGCTTTCTTT. As protein: CASAPTGGNTEAFF.

This chain connects TRBV5-8 to TRBJ2-7, with 12 bases fitting TRBD1. Germline V gives CDR1 SGHTS, CDR2 YDEGEE. V gave up 1 base and J gave up 9 bases; unmatched junction bases: 5. The CDR3 totals 14 residues. CDR3 residues: CASSLRDRGLGQYF. The CDR3 DNA reads TGTGCCAGCAGCTTGAGGGACAGGGGGCTGGGGCAGTACTTC.

Only one count was recorded for this clone. The DNA for the CDR3 is TGTGCCACCTCGGCGGCGCGGGAAAAACTGTTTTTT. Translation gives CATSAAREKLFF. The V call is TRBV15, the J call TRBJ1-4; D unresolved. The CDR3 is 12 amino acids. Per germline, CDR1 LNHNV and CDR2 YYDKDF (reference sequence). Trimming took off 8 bases at V and 8 bases at J, with 12 bases between the two ends.

The CDR3 DNA follows: TGTGCCAGCAGTTTCGCGGGGGGAGCTCAGCCCCAGCATTTT. Its translation is CASSFAGGAQPQHF. The J gene is TRBJ1-5, the V gene TRBV6-5, with D perhaps matching TRBD1 (5 bases). CDR3 length: 14 amino acids. With 4 bases removed from V and 6 bases from J, the gap between germline ends came to 13 bases. Germline CDR1 reads MNHEY; CDR2 reads SVGAGI.

This sequence joins TRBV5-5 and TRBJ2-7; D perhaps matches TRBD2 (5 bases). Germline loops: CDR1 SGHKS, CDR2 YYEKEE (reference sequence). The V end was cut by 2 bases, the J end by 5 bases, with 17 bases between. The CDR3 length is 15 residues. CDR3 protein: CASSLERADMHEQYF. CDR3 in DNA: TGTGCCAGCAGCTTAGAGAGGGCTGACATGCACGAGCAGTACTTC.

This chain uses TRBV30 with TRBJ1-4; D not resolved. The CDR3 is made up of 15 amino acids. Looked up from germline, CDR1 is GTSNPN and CDR2 is SVGIG (reference sequence). V gave up 5 bases and J gave up 5 bases, with 18 bases separating them. The CDR3 DNA is TGTGCCTGGGGGAGAATAGTCCGGGGAAATGAAAAACTGTTTTTT. Protein sequence: CAWGRIVRGNEKLFF.

This chain connects TRBV7-9 to TRBJ2-7; possibly TRBD1 for D (5 bases). Germline V CDR1 and CDR2: SEHNR, FQNEAQ (reference sequence). The V and J ends lost 1 base and 7 bases respectively, with 11 bases between them. The CDR3 has 13 amino acids. CDR3 loop: CASSLGAGSEQYF. Here the CDR3 DNA reads TGTGCCAGCAGCTTAGGGGCAGGGTCTGAGCAGTACTTC.

CDR3 sequence reads: CATSKGGVTDEQFF. For the CDR3, the DNA is TGTGCCACCAGCAAGGGGGGGGTCACTGATGAGCAGTTCTTC. The chain employs TRBV15 and TRBJ2-1; D possibly corresponds to TRBD2 (7 bases). Trimming shortened V by 4 bases and J by 8 bases, and 15 bases separated the two germline ends. Per the germline V gene, CDR1 is LNHNV and CDR2 is YYDKDF (reference sequence). There are 14 residues in the CDR3.